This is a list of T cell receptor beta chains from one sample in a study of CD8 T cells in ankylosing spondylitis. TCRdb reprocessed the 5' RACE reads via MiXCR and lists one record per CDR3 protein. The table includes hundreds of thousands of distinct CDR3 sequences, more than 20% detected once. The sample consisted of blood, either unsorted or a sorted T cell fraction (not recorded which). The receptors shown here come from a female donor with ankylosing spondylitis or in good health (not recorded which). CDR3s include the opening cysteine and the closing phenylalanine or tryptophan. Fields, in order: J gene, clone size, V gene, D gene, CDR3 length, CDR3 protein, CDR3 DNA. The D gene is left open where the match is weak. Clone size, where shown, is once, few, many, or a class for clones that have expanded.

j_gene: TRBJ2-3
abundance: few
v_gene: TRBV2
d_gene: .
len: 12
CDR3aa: CASSISSGGQYF
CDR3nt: TGTGCCAGCAGTATATCTTCGGGTGGGCAGTATTTT

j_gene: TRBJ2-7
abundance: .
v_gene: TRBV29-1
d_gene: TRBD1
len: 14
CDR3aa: CSDASGTEFYEQYF
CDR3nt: TGCAGCGACGCCTCCGGGACAGAATTTTACGAGCAGTACTTC

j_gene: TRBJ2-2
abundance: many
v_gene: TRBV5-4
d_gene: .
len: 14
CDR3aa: CASSLELGNGELFF
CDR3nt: TGTGCCAGCAGCTTGGAGCTGGGTAACGGGGAGCTGTTTTTT

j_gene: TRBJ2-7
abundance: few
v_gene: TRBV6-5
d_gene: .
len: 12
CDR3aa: CASGRGYYEQYF
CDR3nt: TGTGCCAGCGGCCGGGGTTACTACGAGCAGTACTTC

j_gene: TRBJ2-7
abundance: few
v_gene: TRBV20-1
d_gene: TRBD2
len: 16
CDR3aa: CSARDWGLAPSYEQYF
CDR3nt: TGCAGTGCTAGAGATTGGGGACTAGCTCCCTCCTACGAGCAGTACTTC

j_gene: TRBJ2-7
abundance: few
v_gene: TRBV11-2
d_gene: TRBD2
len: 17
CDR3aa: CASSPGLAGGYSYEQYF
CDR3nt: TGTGCCAGCAGCCCTGGACTAGCGGGAGGCTATTCCTACGAGCAGTACTTC

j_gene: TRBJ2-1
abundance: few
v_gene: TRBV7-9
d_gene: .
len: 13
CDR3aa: CASSLPAASEQFF
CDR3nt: TGTGCCAGCAGCCTCCCTGCGGCGTCTGAGCAGTTCTTC

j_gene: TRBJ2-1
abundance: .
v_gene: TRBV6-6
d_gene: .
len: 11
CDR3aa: CASRRTDEQFF
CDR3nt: TGTGCCAGCAGGAGGACGGATGAGCAGTTCTTC

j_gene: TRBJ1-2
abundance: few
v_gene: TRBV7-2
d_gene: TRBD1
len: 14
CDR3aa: CASSPRRTGYGYTF
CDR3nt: TGTGCCAGCAGCCCCAGGAGGACAGGCTATGGCTACACCTTC

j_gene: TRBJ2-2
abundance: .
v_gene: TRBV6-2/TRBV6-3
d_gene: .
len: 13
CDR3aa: CASSYQATGELFF
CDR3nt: TGTGCCAGCAGTTACCAAGCCACCGGGGAGCTGTTTTTT

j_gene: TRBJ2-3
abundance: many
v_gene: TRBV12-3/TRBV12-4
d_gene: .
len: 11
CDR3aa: CASSTADTQYF
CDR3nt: TGTGCCAGCTCTACGGCAGATACGCAGTATTTT

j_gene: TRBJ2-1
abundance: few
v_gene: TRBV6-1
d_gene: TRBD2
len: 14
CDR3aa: CASEGGLVYNEQFF
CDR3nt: TGTGCCAGCGAGGGGGGACTAGTCTACAATGAGCAGTTCTTC

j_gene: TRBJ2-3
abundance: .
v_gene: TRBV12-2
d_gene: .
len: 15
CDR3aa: CASRLARAGTDTQYF
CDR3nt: TGTGCAAGTCGCTTAGCGCGTGCGGGCACAGATACGCAGTATTTT

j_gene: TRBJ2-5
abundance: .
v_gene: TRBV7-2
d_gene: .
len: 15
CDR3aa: CASSLAGTYQETQYF
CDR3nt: TGTGCCAGCAGCTTAGCCGGGACTTACCAAGAGACCCAGTACTTC

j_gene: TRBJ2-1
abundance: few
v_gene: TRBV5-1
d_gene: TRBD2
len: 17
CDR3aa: CASSEGGGGAGYNEQFF
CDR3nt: TGCGCCAGCAGCGAGGGAGGCGGGGGGGCGGGATACAATGAGCAGTTCTTC

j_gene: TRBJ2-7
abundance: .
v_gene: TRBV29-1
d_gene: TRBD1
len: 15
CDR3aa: CSVDQQGPGFDEQYF
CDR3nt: TGCAGCGTCGACCAACAGGGGCCGGGGTTTGACGAGCAGTACTTC

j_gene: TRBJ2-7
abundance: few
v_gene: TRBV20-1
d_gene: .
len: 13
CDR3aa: CSASRRASYEQYF
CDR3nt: TGCAGTGCTAGCCGAAGGGCCTCCTACGAGCAGTACTTC

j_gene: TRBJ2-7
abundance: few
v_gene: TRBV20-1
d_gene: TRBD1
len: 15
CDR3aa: CSARAGQTFSYEQYF
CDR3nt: TGCAGTGCTAGAGCGGGACAGACCTTCTCCTACGAGCAGTACTTC

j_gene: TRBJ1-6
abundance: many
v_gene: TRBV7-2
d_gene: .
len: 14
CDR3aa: CASSLVYGNSPLHF
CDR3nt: TGTGCCAGCAGCTTAGTGTACGGCAATTCACCCCTCCACTTT

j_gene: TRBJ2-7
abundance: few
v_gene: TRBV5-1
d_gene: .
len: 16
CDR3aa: CASSLATGTLSYEQYF
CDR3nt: TGCGCCAGCAGCTTGGCCACCGGGACACTTTCCTACGAGCAGTACTTC

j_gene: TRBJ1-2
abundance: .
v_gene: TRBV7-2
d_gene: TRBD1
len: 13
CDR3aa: CASSSNTGVGYTF
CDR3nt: TGTGCCAGCAGCTCAAACACAGGGGTCGGCTACACCTTC

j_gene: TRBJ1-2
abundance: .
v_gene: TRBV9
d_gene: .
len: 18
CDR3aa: CASSVAYLGASLDYGYTF
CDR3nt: TGTGCCAGCAGCGTAGCCTACCTGGGCGCCAGTCTGGACTATGGCTACACCTTC

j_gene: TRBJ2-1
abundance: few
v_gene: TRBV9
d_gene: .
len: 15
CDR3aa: CASSPNSGIYNEQFF
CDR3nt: TGTGCCAGCAGCCCAAATAGCGGAATCTACAATGAGCAGTTCTTC

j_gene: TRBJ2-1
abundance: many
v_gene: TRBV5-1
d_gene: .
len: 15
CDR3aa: CASSLGPPGKNEQFF
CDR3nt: TGCGCCAGCAGCTTGGGTCCTCCCGGGAAAAATGAGCAGTTCTTC

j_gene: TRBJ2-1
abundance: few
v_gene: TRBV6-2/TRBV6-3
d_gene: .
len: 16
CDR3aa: CASSYGLALTDNEQFF
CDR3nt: TGTGCCAGCAGTTATGGATTAGCGCTTACCGACAATGAGCAGTTCTTC

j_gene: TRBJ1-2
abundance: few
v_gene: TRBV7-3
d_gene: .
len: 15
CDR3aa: CASSLPPPTNYGYTF
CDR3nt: TGTGCCAGCAGCTTGCCTCCCCCTACTAACTATGGCTACACCTTC

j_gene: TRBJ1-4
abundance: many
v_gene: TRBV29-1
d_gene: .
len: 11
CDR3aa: CSAQTNEKLFF
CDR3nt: TGCAGCGCGCAGACTAATGAAAAACTGTTTTTT

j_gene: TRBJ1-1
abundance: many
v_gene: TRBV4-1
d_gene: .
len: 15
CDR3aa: CASSPGGRMNTEAFF
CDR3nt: TGCGCCAGCAGCCCCGGTGGCCGAATGAACACTGAAGCTTTCTTT

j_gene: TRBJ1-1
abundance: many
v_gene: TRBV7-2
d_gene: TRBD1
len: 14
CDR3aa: CASSFDRVITEAFF
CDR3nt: TGTGCCAGCAGCTTCGACAGGGTGATCACTGAAGCTTTCTTT

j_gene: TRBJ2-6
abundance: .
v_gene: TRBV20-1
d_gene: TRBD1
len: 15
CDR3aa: CSARTGGSGANVLTF
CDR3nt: TGCAGTGCCAGGACAGGGGGCTCTGGGGCCAACGTCCTGACTTTC

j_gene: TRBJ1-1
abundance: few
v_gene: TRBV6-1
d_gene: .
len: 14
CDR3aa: CASTPPGANTEAFF
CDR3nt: TGTGCCAGCACCCCCCCGGGGGCTAACACTGAAGCTTTCTTT

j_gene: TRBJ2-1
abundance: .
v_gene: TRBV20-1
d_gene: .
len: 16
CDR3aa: CSARDKFGGSSNEQFF
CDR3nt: TGCAGTGCTAGAGATAAATTTGGGGGGAGTAGCAATGAGCAGTTCTTC

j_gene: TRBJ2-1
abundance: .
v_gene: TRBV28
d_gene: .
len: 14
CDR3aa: CASSLYRLYNEQFF
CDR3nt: TGTGCCAGCAGTTTATATCGGCTTTACAATGAGCAGTTCTTC

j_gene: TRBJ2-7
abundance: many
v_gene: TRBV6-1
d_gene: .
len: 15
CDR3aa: CASSLSGRGFYEQYF
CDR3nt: TGTGCCAGCAGCCTTTCCGGCAGGGGATTCTACGAGCAGTACTTC